This T cell receptor (beta chain) was identified in a study of CD8 T cells in Susac syndrome. From germline, CDR1 is LGHNT and CDR2 FRNRAP. The CDR3 consists of 16 residues. Losses at the gene ends were 6 bases for V and 5 bases for J; bases not matched to a gene: 11. Random-hexamer reverse transcription was applied to roughly 0.45 to 1 ug RNA. The immunoSEQ assay covered 54 Vbeta and 13 Jbeta segments for CDR3. TCRdb itself ran the immunoSEQ multiplex PCR reads through MiXCR, one entry per CDR3 protein. The sample carries just over 300,000 distinct CDR3 sequences, roughly nine tenths recorded once. TCR beta was sequenced from blood CD8+ and CD4+ T cells. It was negative isolation that provided the CD8+ and CD4+ T cells, whereas TEMRA cells were enriched by FACS.

The TCR comes from a human donor with multiple sclerosis. Material: CD4+ T cells from PBMCs. The chain uses TRBV12-5 and TRBJ2-5; 11 nucleotides line up with TRBD2. The CDR3 is CASGNKTSGVGETQYF. CDR3 sequence (DNA): TGTGCTAGTGGCAATAAGACTAGCGGGGTAGGGGAGACCCAGTACTTC.